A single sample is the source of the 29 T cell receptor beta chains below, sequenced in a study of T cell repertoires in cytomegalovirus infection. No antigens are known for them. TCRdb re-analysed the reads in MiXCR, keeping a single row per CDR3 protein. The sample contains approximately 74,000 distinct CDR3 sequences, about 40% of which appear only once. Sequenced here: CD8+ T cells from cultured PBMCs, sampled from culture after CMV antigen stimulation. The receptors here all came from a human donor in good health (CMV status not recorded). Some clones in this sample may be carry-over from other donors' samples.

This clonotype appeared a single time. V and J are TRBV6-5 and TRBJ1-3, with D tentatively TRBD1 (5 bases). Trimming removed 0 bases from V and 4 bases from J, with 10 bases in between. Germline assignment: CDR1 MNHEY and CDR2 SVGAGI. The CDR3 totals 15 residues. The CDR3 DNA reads TGTGCCAGCAGTTACTCGGCAGGGATGGGAAACACCATATATTTT. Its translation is CASSYSAGMGNTIYF.

The CDR3 here is CASSYPGQGNTEAFF. Here the CDR3 DNA reads TGTGCCAGCAGTTACCCGGGACAGGGGAACACTGAAGCTTTCTTT. This chain connects TRBV6-2 or TRBV6-3 to TRBJ1-1, with TRBD1 matching 9 bases. J gave up 1 base and V 2 bases, and 2 bases lay outside the gene matches. The CDR3 totals 15 residues. Germline V CDR1 and CDR2: MNHEY, SVGEGT.

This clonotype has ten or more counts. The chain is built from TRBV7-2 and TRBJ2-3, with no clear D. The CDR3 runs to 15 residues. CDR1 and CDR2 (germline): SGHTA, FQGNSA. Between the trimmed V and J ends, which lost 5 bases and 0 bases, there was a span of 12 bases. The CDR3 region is CASSPAEASTDTQYF. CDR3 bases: TGTGCCAGCAGCCCCGCCGAAGCTAGCACAGATACGCAGTATTTT.

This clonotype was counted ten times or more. This CDR3 reads CSARGQRDYEQYF. DNA for the CDR3: TGCAGTGCTAGGGGACAGAGAGACTACGAGCAGTACTTC. The chain uses TRBV20-1 and TRBJ2-7; 7 positions match TRBD1. This CDR3 has 13 residues. V gave up 3 bases and J gave up 3 bases; unmatched junction bases: 5. CDR1 is DFQATT, CDR2 SNEGSKA, per germline (reference sequence).

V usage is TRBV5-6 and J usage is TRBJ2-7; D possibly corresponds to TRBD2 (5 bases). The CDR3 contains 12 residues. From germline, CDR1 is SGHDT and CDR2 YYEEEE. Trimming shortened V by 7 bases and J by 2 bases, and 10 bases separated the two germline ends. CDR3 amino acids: CASEGVTYEQYF. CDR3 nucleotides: TGTGCCAGCGAGGGCGTGACCTACGAGCAGTACTTC. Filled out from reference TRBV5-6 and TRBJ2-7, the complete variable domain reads DAGVTQSPTHLIKTRGQQVTLRCSPKSGHDTVSWYQQALGQGPQFIFQYYEEEERQRGNFPDRFSGHQFPNYSSELNVNALLLGDSALYLCASEGVTYEQYFGPGTRLTVT.

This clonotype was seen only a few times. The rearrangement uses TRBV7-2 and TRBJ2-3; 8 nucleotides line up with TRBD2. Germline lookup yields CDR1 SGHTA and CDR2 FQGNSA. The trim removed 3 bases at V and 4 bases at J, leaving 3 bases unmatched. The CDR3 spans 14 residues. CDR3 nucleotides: TGTGCCAGCAGCTTCTTAGCGGGGCCAGATACGCAGTATTTT. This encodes CASSFLAGPDTQYF.

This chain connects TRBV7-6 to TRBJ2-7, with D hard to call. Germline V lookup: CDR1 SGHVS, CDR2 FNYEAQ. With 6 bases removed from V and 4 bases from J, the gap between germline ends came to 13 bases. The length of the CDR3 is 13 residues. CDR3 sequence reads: CASSPYDSYEQYF. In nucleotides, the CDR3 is TGTGCCAGCAGTCCTTATGACTCGTACGAGCAGTACTTC.

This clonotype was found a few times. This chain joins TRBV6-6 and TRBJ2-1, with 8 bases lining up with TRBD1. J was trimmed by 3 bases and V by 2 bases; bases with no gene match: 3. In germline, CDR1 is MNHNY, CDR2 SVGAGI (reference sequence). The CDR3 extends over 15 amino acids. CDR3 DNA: TGTGCCAGCAGTTACGGGACAGGTTTCTACAATGAGCAGTTCTTC. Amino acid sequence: CASSYGTGFYNEQFF.

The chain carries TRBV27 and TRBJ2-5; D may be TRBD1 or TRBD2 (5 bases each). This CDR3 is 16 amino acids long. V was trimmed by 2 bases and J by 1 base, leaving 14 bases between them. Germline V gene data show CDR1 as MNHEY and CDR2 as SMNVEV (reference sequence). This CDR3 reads CASSLVGDGFQETQYF. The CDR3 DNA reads TGTGCCAGCAGTTTAGTCGGGGACGGATTCCAAGAGACCCAGTACTTC.

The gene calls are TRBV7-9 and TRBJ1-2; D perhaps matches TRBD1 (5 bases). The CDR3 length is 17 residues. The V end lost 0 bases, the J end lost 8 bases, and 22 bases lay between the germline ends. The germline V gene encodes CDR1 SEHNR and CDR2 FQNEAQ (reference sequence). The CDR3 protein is CASSLAGDSPLWVGYTF. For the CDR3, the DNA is TGTGCCAGCAGCTTAGCGGGAGACAGCCCACTATGGGTAGGCTACACCTTC.

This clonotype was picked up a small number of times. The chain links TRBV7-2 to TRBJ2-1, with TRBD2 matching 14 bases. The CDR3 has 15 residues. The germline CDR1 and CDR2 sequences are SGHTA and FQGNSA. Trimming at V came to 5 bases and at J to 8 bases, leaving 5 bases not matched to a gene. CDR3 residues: CASSGLAGGFDEQFF. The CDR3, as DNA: TGTGCCAGCAGCGGACTAGCGGGGGGTTTCGATGAGCAGTTCTTC.

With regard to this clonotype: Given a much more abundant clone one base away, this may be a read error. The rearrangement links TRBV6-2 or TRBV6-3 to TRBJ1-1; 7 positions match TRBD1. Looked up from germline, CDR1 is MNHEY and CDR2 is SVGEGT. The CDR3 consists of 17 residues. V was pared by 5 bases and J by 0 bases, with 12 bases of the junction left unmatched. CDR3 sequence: CASSGTVTIYLNTEAFF. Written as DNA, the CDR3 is TGTGCCAGCAGTGGGACAGTGACCATTTACTTGAACACTGAAGCTTTCTTT.

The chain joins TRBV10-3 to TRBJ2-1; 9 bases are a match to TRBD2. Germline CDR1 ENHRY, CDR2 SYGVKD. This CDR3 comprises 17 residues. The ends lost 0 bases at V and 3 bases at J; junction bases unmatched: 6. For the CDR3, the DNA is TGTGCCATCAGTGAGTCGGGCGGGGGGGCCCGCTACAATGAGCAGTTCTTC. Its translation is CAISESGGGARYNEQFF.

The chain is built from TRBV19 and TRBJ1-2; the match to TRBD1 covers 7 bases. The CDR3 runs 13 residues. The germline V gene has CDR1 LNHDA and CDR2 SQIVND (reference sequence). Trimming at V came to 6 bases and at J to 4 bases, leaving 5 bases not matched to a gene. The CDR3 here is CASSPGQTYGYTF. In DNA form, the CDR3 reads TGTGCCAGTAGCCCGGGACAGACCTATGGCTACACCTTC.

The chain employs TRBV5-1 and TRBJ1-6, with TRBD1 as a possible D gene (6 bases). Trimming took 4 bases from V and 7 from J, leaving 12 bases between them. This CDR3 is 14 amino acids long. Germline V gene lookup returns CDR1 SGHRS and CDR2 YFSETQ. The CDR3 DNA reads TGCGCCAGCAGCCTCACAGGGCCAAATTCACCCCTCCACTTT. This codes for CASSLTGPNSPLHF.

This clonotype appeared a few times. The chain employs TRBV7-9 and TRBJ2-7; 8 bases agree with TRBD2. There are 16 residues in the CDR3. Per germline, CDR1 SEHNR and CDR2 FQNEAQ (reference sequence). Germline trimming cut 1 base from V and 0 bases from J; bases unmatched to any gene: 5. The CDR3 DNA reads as TGTGCCAGCAGCTTAGAAGTGCGGGGGGACTCCTACGAGCAGTACTTC. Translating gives CASSLEVRGDSYEQYF.

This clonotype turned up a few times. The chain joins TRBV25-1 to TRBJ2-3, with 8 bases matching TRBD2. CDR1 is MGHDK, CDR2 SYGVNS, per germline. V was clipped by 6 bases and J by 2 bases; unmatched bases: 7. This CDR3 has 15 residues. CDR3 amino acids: CASRPYSGATDTQYF. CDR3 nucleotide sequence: TGTGCCAGCAGGCCATATAGCGGGGCCACAGATACGCAGTATTTT.

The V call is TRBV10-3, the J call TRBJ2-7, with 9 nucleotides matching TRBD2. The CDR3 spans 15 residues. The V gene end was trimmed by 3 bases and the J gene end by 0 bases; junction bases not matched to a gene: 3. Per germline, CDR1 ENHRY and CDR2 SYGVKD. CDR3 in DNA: TGTGCCATCAGTGATAGCGGGGGCTCCTCCTACGAGCAGTACTTC. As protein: CAISDSGGSSYEQYF.

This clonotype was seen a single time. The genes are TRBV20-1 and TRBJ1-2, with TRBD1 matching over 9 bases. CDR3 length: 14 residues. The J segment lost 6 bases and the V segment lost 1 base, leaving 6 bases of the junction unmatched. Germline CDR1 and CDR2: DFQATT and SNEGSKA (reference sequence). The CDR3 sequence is CSARGGDRADGYTF. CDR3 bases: TGCAGTGCTAGAGGGGGGGACAGGGCGGATGGCTACACCTTC.

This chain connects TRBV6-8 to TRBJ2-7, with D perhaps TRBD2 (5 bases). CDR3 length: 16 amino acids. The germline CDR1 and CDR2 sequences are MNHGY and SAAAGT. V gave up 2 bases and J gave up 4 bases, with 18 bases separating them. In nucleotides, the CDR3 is TGTGCCAGCAGTTACCTTTCGGTCCTCAAGCGGTACGAGCAGTACTTC. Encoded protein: CASSYLSVLKRYEQYF.

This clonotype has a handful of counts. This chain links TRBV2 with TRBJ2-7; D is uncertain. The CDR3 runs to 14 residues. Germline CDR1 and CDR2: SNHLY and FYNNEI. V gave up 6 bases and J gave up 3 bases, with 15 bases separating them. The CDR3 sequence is CASRPDFYSYEQYF. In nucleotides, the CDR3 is TGTGCCAGCAGGCCAGATTTCTACAGCTACGAGCAGTACTTC.

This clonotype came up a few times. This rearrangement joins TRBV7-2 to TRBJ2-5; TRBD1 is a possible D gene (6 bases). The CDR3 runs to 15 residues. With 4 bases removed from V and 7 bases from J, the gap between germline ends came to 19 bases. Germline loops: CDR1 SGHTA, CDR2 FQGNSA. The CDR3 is CASSSYPTGQGTQYF. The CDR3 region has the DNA TGTGCCAGCAGCTCGTACCCAACAGGGCAGGGGACCCAGTACTTC. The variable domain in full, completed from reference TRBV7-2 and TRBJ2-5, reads GAGVSQSPSNKVTEKGKDVELRCDPISGHTALYWYRQSLGQGLEFLIYFQGNSAPDKSGLPSDRFSAERTGGSVSTLTIQRTQQEDSAVYLCASSSYPTGQGTQYFGPGTRLLVL.

As DNA, the CDR3 is TGTGCCAGCAGAGGACCGGGACACGGAGAAAATGAGCAGTTCTTC. Protein sequence: CASRGPGHGENEQFF. The chain employs TRBV12-3 or TRBV12-4 and TRBJ2-1; a possible D gene is TRBD1 (6 bases). Trimming shortened V by 6 bases and J by 7 bases, and 19 bases separated the two germline ends. The CDR3 consists of 15 residues.

The CDR3 here is CASSISSSSYEQYF. The CDR3, as DNA: TGTGCCAGTAGTATATCCTCGAGCTCCTACGAGCAGTACTTC. The chain employs TRBV19 and TRBJ2-7; no clear D. V was cut by 2 bases and J by 0 bases, with 8 bases left in between. This CDR3 has 14 residues. Germline lookup yields CDR1 LNHDA and CDR2 SQIVND (reference sequence).

For the CDR3, the DNA is TGCGCCAGCAGCTTTGGCATGACAGGGGCGAACACTGAAGCTTTCTTT. Protein product: CASSFGMTGANTEAFF. This chain joins TRBV5-1 and TRBJ1-1, with TRBD1 matching 8 bases. With V trimmed by 2 bases and J by 1 base, 7 bases remained unmatched. This CDR3 region has 16 residues. Germline V gene data show CDR1 as SGHRS and CDR2 as YFSETQ.

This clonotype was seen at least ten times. Here the CDR3 DNA reads TGTGCCAGCAGCTTAGGTTATACCGGGACAGGGGTTAACACCGGGGAGCTGTTTTTT. It specifies CASSLGYTGTGVNTGELFF. The chain uses TRBV7-2 and TRBJ2-2, with 10 bases fitting TRBD1. The germline gives CDR1 SGHTA, CDR2 FQGNSA. This CDR3 is built from 19 residues. V lost 1 base to trimming and J lost 2 bases; unmatched junction nucleotides: 10. Complete variable domain (other parts from reference TRBV7-2 and TRBJ2-2): GAGVSQSPSNKVTEKGKDVELRCDPISGHTALYWYRQSLGQGLEFLIYFQGNSAPDKSGLPSDRFSAERTGGSVSTLTIQRTQQEDSAVYLCASSLGYTGTGVNTGELFFGEGSRLTVL.

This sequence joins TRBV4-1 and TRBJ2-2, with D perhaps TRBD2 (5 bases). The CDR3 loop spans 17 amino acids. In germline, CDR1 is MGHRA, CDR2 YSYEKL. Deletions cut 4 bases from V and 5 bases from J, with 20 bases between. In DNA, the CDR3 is TGCGCCAGCAGCCCAGACCTCCCCGGGGTGGAAACCGGGGAGCTGTTTTTT. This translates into CASSPDLPGVETGELFF.

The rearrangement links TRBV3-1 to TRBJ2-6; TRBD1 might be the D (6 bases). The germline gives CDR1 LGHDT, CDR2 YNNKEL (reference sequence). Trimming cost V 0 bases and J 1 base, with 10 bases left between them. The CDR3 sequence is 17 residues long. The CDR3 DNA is TGTGCCAGCAGCCAAGATGCAGGGGTTTCTGGGGCCAACGTCCTGACTTTC. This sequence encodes CASSQDAGVSGANVLTF. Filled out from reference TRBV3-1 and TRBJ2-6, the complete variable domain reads DTAVSQTPKYLVTQMGNDKSIKCEQNLGHDTMYWYKQDSKKFLKIMFSYNNKELIINETVPNRFSPKSPDKAHLNLHINSLELGDSAVYFCASSQDAGVSGANVLTFGAGSRLTVL.

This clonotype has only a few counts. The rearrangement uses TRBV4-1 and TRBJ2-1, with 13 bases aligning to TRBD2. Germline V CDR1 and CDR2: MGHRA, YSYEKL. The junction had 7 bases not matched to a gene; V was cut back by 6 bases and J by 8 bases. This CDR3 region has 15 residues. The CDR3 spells CASRSTSGGEDEQFF. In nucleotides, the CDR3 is TGCGCCAGCAGATCTACTAGCGGGGGGGAAGATGAGCAGTTCTTC.